This is a list of T cell receptor beta chains from one sample in a study of blood T cell repertoires in COVID-19. Using immunoSEQ multiplex PCR, the repertoire was profiled, and TCRdb retains in-frame clones only, with some absent. The sample has over 90,000 clones, around four fifths seen once. What was sequenced was peripheral blood. These receptors were taken from a man aged 35 to 55 with active or convalescent COVID-19. The CDR3 runs from the conserved cysteine through the conserved F or W. Each record gives: clone size, V gene, D gene, CDR3 length, J gene, CDR3 DNA, CDR3 protein. The D gene is left open where the match is weak. Not every row has a clone size; where given, it reads once, few, many or a size class.

size: .; V: TRBV9; D: .; length: 15; J: TRBJ1-4; DNA: TGTGCCAGCAGCTCCAGCGGGGGAGAGGGGGAAAAACTGTTTTTT; CDR3: CASSSSGGEGEKLFF
size: .; V: TRBV20-1; D: .; length: 18; J: TRBJ1-4; DNA: TGCAGTGCTAGTCCTCCGGAGACAATGATCGCTAGGGGTGAAAAACTGTTTTTT; CDR3: CSASPPETMIARGEKLFF
size: .; V: TRBV30; D: .; length: 12; J: TRBJ1-1; DNA: TGTGCCTGGAGTCGCGGAGGGTATGAAGCTTTCTTT; CDR3: CAWSRGGYEAFF
size: .; V: TRBV20-1; D: .; length: 11; J: TRBJ2-3; DNA: TGCAGTGCCTACCAATCAGATACGCAGTATTTT; CDR3: CSAYQSDTQYF
size: once; V: TRBV12-5; D: .; length: 14; J: TRBJ1-3; DNA: TGTGCTAGTGGACCACAGGGAAAGGGAAACACCATATATTTT; CDR3: CASGPQGKGNTIYF
size: .; V: TRBV6-5; D: .; length: 11; J: TRBJ1-3; DNA: TGTGCCAGCAGTCGTGGAAACACCATATATTTT; CDR3: CASSRGNTIYF
size: .; V: TRBV19; D: .; length: 13; J: TRBJ1-2; DNA: TGTGCCAGTAGTGAGGCGGGTTTAGTGGGCTACACCTTC; CDR3: CASSEAGLVGYTF
size: .; V: TRBV19; D: TRBD1; length: 15; J: TRBJ1-5; DNA: TGTGCCAGTAGGACCGGGACAGGGGATAATCAGCCCCAGCATTTT; CDR3: CASRTGTGDNQPQHF
size: once; V: TRBV5-1; D: TRBD2; length: 19; J: TRBJ2-7; DNA: TGCGCCAGCAGCTTGAGTCGGCTTGACAGCGGGGGCCACTCCTACGAGCAGTACTTC; CDR3: CASSLSRLDSGGHSYEQYF
size: .; V: TRBV9; D: .; length: 14; J: TRBJ2-2; DNA: TGTGCCAGCAGCATTGGACAGCCGACCGGGGAGCTGTTTTTT; CDR3: CASSIGQPTGELFF
size: .; V: TRBV29-1; D: .; length: 13; J: TRBJ1-1; DNA: TGCAGCGTGGTCCCCGACTGGGTGTCTGAAGCTTTCTTT; CDR3: CSVVPDWVSEAFF
size: .; V: TRBV9; D: .; length: 16; J: TRBJ2-2; DNA: TGTGCCAGCAGCGAGACCGGGGGTCCCCACACCGGGGAGCTGTTTTTT; CDR3: CASSETGGPHTGELFF
size: .; V: TRBV6-2/TRBV6-3; D: TRBD2; length: 13; J: TRBJ2-7; DNA: TGTGCCAGCAGTTACCCGGGACTAGCCGAGCAGTACTTC; CDR3: CASSYPGLAEQYF
size: .; V: TRBV27; D: .; length: 15; J: TRBJ1-5; DNA: TGTGCCAGCAGTTCCTTAGGGGTCAGCAATCAGCCCCAGCATTTT; CDR3: CASSSLGVSNQPQHF
size: .; V: TRBV10-2; D: TRBD1; length: 15; J: TRBJ2-7; DNA: TGCGCCAGCAGTGAGTCAGGACAGGGGGCCGGCGAGCAGTACTTC; CDR3: CASSESGQGAGEQYF
size: .; V: TRBV3-1/TRBV3-2; D: .; length: 12; J: TRBJ2-3; DNA: TGTGCCAGCAGCCATCCAGCAGATACGCAGTATTTT; CDR3: CASSHPADTQYF
size: .; V: TRBV18; D: .; length: 17; J: TRBJ1-1; DNA: TGTGCCAGCTCACCAGCCGGGCGGGGGAGTAGCGGCACTGAAGCTTTCTTT; CDR3: CASSPAGRGSSGTEAFF
size: .; V: TRBV4-3; D: .; length: 14; J: TRBJ2-7; DNA: TGCGCCAGCAGCCTGGGGGCTGGTTCCTACGAGCAGTACTTC; CDR3: CASSLGAGSYEQYF
size: .; V: TRBV5-1; D: TRBD2; length: 16; J: TRBJ2-3; DNA: TGCGCCAGCAGCTTGGTGCTAGCGGGGGGTTATGATACGCAGTATTTT; CDR3: CASSLVLAGGYDTQYF
size: few; V: TRBV5-5; D: TRBD2; length: 15; J: TRBJ2-3; DNA: TGTGCCAGCAGCTTGGACGGCGGGGGGGCAGATACGCAGTATTTT; CDR3: CASSLDGGGADTQYF
size: .; V: TRBV6-5; D: TRBD1; length: 15; J: TRBJ2-7; DNA: TGTGCCAGCGGCCGACAGGGGACGAGCTCCTACGAGCAGTACTTC; CDR3: CASGRQGTSSYEQYF
size: .; V: TRBV4-2; D: .; length: 16; J: TRBJ1-2; DNA: TGTGCCAGCAGCCAAGAGCGGGGGGCACAGATAGGTGGCTACACCTTC; CDR3: CASSQERGAQIGGYTF
size: .; V: TRBV18; D: TRBD1; length: 15; J: TRBJ1-1; DNA: TGTGCCAGCTCACCTGACAGGGGGCTTGACACTGAAGCTTTCTTT; CDR3: CASSPDRGLDTEAFF
size: .; V: TRBV7-2; D: .; length: 14; J: TRBJ2-6; DNA: TGTGCCAGAGATGGAGTAACTGGGGCCAACGTCCTGACTTTC; CDR3: CARDGVTGANVLTF
size: .; V: TRBV4-1; D: TRBD2; length: 17; J: TRBJ2-3; DNA: TGCGCCAGCAGCCAAGGAATAGCGGGGTCTAGCACAGATACGCAGTATTTT; CDR3: CASSQGIAGSSTDTQYF
size: .; V: TRBV25-1; D: .; length: 14; J: TRBJ2-7; DNA: TGTGCCAGCGCGGACAGCCTCCCCTCCTACGAGCAGTACTTC; CDR3: CASADSLPSYEQYF
size: .; V: TRBV19; D: .; length: 17; J: TRBJ1-4; DNA: TGTGCCAGTAGTATAGCCCGGGGGAGTGGGGTAGTTGAAAAACTGTTTTTT; CDR3: CASSIARGSGVVEKLFF
size: .; V: TRBV5-1; D: .; length: 16; J: TRBJ2-2; DNA: TGCGCCAGCAGCTTGGTCGGGACAAGAGACACCGGGGAGCTGTTTTTT; CDR3: CASSLVGTRDTGELFF
size: .; V: TRBV27; D: TRBD1; length: 15; J: TRBJ1-5; DNA: TGTGCCAGCAGTACCGGGACAGTTAGCAATCAGCCCCAGCATTTT; CDR3: CASSTGTVSNQPQHF
size: .; V: TRBV18; D: .; length: 14; J: TRBJ2-1; DNA: TGTGCCAGCTCACCAGGGAATACAGGGAGTGAGCAGTTCTTC; CDR3: CASSPGNTGSEQFF
size: once; V: TRBV5-1; D: TRBD1; length: 15; J: TRBJ1-3; DNA: TGCGCCAGCAGCTCCAACGGACAGGCTGGAAACACCATATATTTT; CDR3: CASSSNGQAGNTIYF
size: once; V: TRBV6-5; D: TRBD1; length: 15; J: TRBJ1-3; DNA: TGTGCCAGCAGTTCCATACAGGGGATAGGTGACACCATATATTTT; CDR3: CASSSIQGIGDTIYF
size: .; V: TRBV7-9; D: .; length: 11; J: TRBJ1-1; DNA: TGTGCCAGCAGCCCCGACAGTGAAGCTTTCTTT; CDR3: CASSPDSEAFF
size: once; V: TRBV29-1; D: TRBD1; length: 14; J: TRBJ1-1; DNA: TGCAGCGTGGGGAGGGGACAGGGGGCCTCTGAAGCTTTCTTT; CDR3: CSVGRGQGASEAFF
size: .; V: TRBV6-5; D: TRBD1; length: 13; J: TRBJ1-1; DNA: TGTGCCAGCAGGGAGACAGGGATTGGTGAAGCTTTCTTT; CDR3: CASRETGIGEAFF
size: few; V: TRBV2; D: .; length: 15; J: TRBJ2-1; DNA: TGTGCCAGCAGTGAGTTCAAGAATTGGAGCAATGAGCAGTTCTTC; CDR3: CASSEFKNWSNEQFF
size: .; V: TRBV19; D: TRBD1; length: 13; J: TRBJ1-2; DNA: TGTGCCAGTAGTGGACAGGGACTCATGGGCTACACCTTC; CDR3: CASSGQGLMGYTF
size: .; V: TRBV5-4; D: .; length: 15; J: TRBJ2-4; DNA: TGTGCCAGCAGTCCTATGGCAGGGAACAAGGGCATTCAGTACTTC; CDR3: CASSPMAGNKGIQYF
size: .; V: TRBV9; D: .; length: 13; J: TRBJ2-5; DNA: TGTGCCAGCAGCCCTCGGGGTGAGGAGACCCAGTACTTC; CDR3: CASSPRGEETQYF
size: .; V: TRBV6-5; D: .; length: 13; J: TRBJ2-5; DNA: TGTGCCAGCAGCCTAGATGGGGGGAGGACCCAGTACTTC; CDR3: CASSLDGGRTQYF